The T cell receptor (beta chain) described here comes from a study of OX40 agonist ivuxolimab in advanced cancers. Looking at the study overall: Intravenous ivuxolimab was administered to patients every 2 weeks at 0.01 to 10 mg/kg.

Study-level findings and limits: The work left the antigen specificity of expanded peripheral T cells undetermined. The study observed clonal expansion of CD4+ and CD8+ blood T cells by week 6 at 0.1 to 3.0 mg/kg.

Libraries were prepared by immunoSEQ multiplex PCR; TCRdb keeps only in-frame clonotypes and omits some of them. Here the sample spans under 20,000 clones, around 82% being singletons. Germline values: CDR1 LNHDA, CDR2 SQIVND (reference sequence). Trimming removed 5 bases at V and 1 base at J, with 8 bases between. The CDR3 length is 13 residues. About this clone: The antigen is not known.

This clonotype originated in an adult with an advanced solid tumor such as melanoma, head and neck, liver or kidney cancer. The sequencing here drew on CD4+ or CD8+ T cells sorted from blood, taken in a trial of the OX40 agonist ivuxolimab. The gene calls are TRBV19 and TRBJ1-1, with D possibly TRBD1 on 5 matching bases. The CDR3 loop reads CASSPQGNTEAFF. The CDR3 DNA reads TGTGCCAGTAGTCCCCAGGGGAACACTGAAGCTTTCTTT.